Many counts were recorded for the clone carrying this T cell receptor beta chain. These data belong to a study of T cells in Graves' hyperthyroidism and ophthalmopathy. Study at large: The blood sample was taken at first diagnosis, before treatment began.

Trimming removed 7 bases at V and 3 bases at J, with 18 bases between. CDR3 length: 14 residues. CDR1 and CDR2 (germline): DFQATT, SNEGSKA (reference sequence). RNA transcripts gave rise to amplified TCR beta CDR3 regions. First-round RT-PCR targeting the TCR CDR3 was performed with the HTBI primer set. TCRdb analysed the multiplex PCR reads with MiXCR anew, one entry per CDR3 protein. The sample includes about 740,000 distinct CDR3 sequences, about 14% of them seen just once. Sequencing was performed on blood. The chain is built from TRBV20-1 and TRBJ1-1, with D maybe TRBD1 (6 bases). The clonotype was recovered from a woman aged 18-29 years with Graves' hyperthyroidism. CDR3 DNA sequence: TGCAGTGTTCCCCGTGGGGCAGGGGACACTGAAGCTTTCTTT. Encoded protein: CSVPRGAGDTEAFF.